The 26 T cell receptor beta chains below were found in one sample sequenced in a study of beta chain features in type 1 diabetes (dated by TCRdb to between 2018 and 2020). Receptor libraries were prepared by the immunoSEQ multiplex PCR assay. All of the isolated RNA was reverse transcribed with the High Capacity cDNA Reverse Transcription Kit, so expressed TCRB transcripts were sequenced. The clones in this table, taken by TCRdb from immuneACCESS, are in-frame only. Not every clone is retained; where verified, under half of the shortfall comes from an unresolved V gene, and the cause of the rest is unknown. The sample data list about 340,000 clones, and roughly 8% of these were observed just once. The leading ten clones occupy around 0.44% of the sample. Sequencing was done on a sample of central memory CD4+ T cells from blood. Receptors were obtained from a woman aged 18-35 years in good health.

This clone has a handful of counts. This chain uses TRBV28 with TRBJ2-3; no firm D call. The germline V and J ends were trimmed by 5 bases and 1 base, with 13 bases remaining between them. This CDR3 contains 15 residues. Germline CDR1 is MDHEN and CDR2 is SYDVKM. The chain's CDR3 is CASSKILGGTDTQYF. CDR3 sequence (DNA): TGTGCCAGCAGTAAAATCTTGGGTGGCACAGATACGCAGTATTTT.

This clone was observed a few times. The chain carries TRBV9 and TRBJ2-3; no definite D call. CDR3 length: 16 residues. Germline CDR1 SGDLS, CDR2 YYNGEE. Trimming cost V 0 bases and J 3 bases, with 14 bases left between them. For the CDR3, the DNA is TGTGCCAGCAGCGTAGCCGGGCACCTAGGTACAGATACGCAGTATTTT. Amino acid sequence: CASSVAGHLGTDTQYF.

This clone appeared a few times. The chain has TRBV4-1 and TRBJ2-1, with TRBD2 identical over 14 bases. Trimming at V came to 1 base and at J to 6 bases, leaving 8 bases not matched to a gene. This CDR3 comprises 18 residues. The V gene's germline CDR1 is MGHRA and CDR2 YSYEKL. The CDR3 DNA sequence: TGCGCCAGCAGCCAAGTTGACATGGGACTAGCGGGAGCCAATGAGCAGTTCTTC. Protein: CASSQVDMGLAGANEQFF.

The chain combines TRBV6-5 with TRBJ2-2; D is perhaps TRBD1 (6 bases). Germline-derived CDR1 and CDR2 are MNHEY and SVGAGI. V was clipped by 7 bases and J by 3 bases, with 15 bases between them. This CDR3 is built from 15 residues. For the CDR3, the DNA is TGTGCCAGCACCCCCAGCCAGGGGTACACCGGGGAGCTGTTTTTT. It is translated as CASTPSQGYTGELFF.

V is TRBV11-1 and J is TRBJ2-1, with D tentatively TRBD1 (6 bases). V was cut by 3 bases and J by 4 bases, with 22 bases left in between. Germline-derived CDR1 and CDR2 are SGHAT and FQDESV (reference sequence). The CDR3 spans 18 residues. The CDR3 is CASSFSSVGAVGYNEQFF. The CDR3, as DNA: TGTGCCAGCAGCTTTAGTAGCGTGGGGGCGGTCGGTTACAATGAGCAGTTCTTC.

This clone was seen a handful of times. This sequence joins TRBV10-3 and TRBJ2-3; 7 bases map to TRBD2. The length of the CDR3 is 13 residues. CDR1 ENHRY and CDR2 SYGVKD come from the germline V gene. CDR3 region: CAGGSPSTDTQYF. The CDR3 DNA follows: TGTGCTGGCGGGAGTCCTAGCACAGATACGCAGTATTTT.

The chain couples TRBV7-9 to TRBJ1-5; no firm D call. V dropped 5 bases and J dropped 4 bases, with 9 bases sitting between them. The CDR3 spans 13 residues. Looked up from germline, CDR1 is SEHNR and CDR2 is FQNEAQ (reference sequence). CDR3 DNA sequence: TGTGCCAGCAGCACTCAACCAAATCAGCCCCAGCATTTT. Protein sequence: CASSTQPNQPQHF.

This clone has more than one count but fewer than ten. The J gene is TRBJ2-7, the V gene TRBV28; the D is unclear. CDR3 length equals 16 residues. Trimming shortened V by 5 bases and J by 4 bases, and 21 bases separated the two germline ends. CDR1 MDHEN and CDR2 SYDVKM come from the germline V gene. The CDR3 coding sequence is TGTGCCAGCAGTCCCCCCTTCGGGCTGGGGTCTTACGAGCAGTACTTC. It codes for CASSPPFGLGSYEQYF.

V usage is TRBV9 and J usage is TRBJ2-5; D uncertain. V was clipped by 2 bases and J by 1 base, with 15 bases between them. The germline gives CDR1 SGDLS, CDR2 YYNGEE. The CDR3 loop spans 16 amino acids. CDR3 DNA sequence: TGTGCCAGCAGCGTCGGCGTAAGCCTCTTCCAAGAGACCCAGTACTTC. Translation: CASSVGVSLFQETQYF. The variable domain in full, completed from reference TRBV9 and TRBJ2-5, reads DSGVTQTPKHLITATGQRVTLRCSPRSGDLSVYWYQQSLDQGLQFLIQYYNGEERAKGNILERFSAQQFPDLHSELNLSSLELGDSALYFCASSVGVSLFQETQYFGPGTRLLVL.

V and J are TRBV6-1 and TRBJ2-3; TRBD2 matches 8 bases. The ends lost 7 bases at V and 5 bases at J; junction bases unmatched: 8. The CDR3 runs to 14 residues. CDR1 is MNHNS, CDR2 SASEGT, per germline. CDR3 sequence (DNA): TGTGCCAGCATTAGAGCGGGAGCCGGAGATACGCAGTATTTT. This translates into CASIRAGAGDTQYF.

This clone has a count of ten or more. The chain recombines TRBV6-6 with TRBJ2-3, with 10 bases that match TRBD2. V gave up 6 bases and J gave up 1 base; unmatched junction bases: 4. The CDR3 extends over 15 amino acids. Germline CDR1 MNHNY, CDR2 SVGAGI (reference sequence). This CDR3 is CASRPLAGGTDTQYF. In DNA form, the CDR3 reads TGTGCCAGCAGGCCCCTAGCGGGGGGCACAGATACGCAGTATTTT.

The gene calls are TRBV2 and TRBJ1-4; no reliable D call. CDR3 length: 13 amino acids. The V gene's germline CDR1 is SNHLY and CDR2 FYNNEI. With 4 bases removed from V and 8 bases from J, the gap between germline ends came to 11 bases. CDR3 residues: CASSVRGGEKLFF. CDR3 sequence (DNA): TGTGCCAGCAGTGTGCGGGGTGGGGAAAAACTGTTTTTT.

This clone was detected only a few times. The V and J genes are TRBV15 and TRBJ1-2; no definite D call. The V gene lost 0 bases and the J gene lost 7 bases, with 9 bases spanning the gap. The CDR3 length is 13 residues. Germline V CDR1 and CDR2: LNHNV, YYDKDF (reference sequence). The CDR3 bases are TGTGCCACCAGCAGAGAAGTAGAGGGTGGCTACACCTTC. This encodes CATSREVEGGYTF.

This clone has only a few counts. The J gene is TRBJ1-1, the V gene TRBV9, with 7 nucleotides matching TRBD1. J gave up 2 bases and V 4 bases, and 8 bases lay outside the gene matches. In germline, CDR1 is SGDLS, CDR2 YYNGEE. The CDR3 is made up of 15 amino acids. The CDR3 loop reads CASSPTGTDNTEAFF. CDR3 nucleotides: TGTGCCAGCAGCCCGACCGGGACAGATAACACTGAAGCTTTCTTT.

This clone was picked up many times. The CDR3 DNA reads TGTGCCACCTCGAGACTAGCACACACAGATACGCAGTATTTT. Translation gives CATSRLAHTDTQYF. The chain uses TRBV15 and TRBJ2-3, with 7 positions matching TRBD2. V shed 8 bases and J 2 bases; nucleotides not matched to a gene: 7. This CDR3 has 14 residues. Germline CDR1 LNHNV, CDR2 YYDKDF (reference sequence).

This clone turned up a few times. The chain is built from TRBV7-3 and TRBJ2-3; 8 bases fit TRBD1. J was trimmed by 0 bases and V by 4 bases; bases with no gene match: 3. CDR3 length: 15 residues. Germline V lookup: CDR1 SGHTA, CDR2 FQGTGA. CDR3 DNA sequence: TGTGCCAGCAGCTCGGGACAGGCTAGCACAGATACGCAGTATTTT. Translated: CASSSGQASTDTQYF.

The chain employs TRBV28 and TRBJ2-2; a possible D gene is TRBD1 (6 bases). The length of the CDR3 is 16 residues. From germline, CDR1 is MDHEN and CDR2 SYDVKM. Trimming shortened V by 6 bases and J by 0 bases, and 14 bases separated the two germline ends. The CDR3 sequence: CASSTNRAPNTGELFF. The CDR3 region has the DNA TGTGCCAGCAGCACAAACAGGGCGCCGAACACCGGGGAGCTGTTTTTT.

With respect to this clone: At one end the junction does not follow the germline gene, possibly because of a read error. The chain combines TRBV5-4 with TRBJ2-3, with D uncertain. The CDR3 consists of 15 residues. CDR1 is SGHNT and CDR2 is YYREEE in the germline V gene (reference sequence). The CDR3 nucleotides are TGCGCCAGCAGCCAAGACTCTACGTACACAGATACGCAGTATTTT. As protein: CASSQDSTYTDTQYF.

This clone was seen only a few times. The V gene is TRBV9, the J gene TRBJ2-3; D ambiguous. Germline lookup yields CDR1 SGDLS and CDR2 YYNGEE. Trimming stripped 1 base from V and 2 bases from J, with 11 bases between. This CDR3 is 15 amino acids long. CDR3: CASSVTPLLTDTQYF. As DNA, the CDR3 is TGTGCCAGCAGCGTAACCCCCCTCCTCACAGATACGCAGTATTTT. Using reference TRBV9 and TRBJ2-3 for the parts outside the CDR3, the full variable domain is DSGVTQTPKHLITATGQRVTLRCSPRSGDLSVYWYQQSLDQGLQFLIQYYNGEERAKGNILERFSAQQFPDLHSELNLSSLELGDSALYFCASSVTPLLTDTQYFGPGTRLTVL.

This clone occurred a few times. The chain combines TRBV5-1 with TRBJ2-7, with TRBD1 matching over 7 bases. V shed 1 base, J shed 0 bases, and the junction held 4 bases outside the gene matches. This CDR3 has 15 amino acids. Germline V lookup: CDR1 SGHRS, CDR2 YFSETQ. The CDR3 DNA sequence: TGCGCCAGCAGCTTGATGGGGGACAGCTCCTACGAGCAGTACTTC. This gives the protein CASSLMGDSSYEQYF.

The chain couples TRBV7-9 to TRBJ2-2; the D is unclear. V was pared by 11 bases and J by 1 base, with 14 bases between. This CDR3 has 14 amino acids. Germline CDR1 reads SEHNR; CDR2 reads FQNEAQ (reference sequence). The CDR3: CARTRVLNTGELFF. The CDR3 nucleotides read TGTGCCCGCACCCGGGTTCTGAACACCGGGGAGCTGTTTTTT. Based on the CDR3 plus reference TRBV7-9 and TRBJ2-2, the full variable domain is DTGVSQNPRHKITKRGQNVTFRCDPISEHNRLYWYRQTLGQGPEFLTYFQNEAQLEKSRLLSDRFSAERPKGSFSTLEIQRTEQGDSAMYLCARTRVLNTGELFFGEGSRLTVL.

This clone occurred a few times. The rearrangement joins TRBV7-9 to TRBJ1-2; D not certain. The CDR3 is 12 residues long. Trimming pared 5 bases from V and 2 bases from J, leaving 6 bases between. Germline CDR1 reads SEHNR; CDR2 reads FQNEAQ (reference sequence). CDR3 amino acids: CASSPENYGYTF. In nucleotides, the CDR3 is TGTGCCAGCAGCCCCGAAAACTATGGCTACACCTTC.

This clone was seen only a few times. CDR3 sequence: CAQILCPWGLAGVNGANVLTF. In DNA form, the CDR3 reads TGTGCCCAAATTTTGTGCCCTTGGGGACTAGCGGGAGTTAATGGGGCCAACGTCCTGACTTTC. The chain employs TRBV30 and TRBJ2-6, with 14 bases that match TRBD2. The CDR3 sequence is 21 residues long. Looked up from germline, CDR1 is GTSNPN and CDR2 is SVGIG (reference sequence). The J segment lost 3 bases and the V segment lost 8 bases, leaving 21 bases of the junction unmatched.

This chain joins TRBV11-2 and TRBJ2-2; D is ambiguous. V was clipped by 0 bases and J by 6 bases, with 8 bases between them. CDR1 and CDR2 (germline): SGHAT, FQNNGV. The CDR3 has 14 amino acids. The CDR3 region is CASSLDGTAGELFF. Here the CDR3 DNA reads TGTGCCAGCAGCTTAGATGGTACGGCCGGGGAGCTGTTTTTT.

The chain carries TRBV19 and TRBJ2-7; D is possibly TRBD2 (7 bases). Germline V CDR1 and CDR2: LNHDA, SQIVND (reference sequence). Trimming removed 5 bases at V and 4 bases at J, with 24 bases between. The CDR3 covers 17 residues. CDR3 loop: CASSSPPGVRGLYEQYF. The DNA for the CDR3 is TGTGCCAGTAGTTCCCCTCCGGGAGTCAGGGGACTATACGAGCAGTACTTC.

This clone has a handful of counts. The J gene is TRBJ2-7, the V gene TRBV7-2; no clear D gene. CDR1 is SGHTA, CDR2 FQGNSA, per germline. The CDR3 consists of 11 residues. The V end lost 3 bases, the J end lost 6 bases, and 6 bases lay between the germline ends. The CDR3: CASSFSGEQYF. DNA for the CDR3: TGTGCCAGCAGCTTTTCGGGCGAGCAGTACTTC.